This T cell receptor (beta chain) emerged from a study of cytomegalovirus exposure and HLA in healthy donors. The study's findings and limits: Sequencing depth across donors, presence/absence analyses assumed, was roughly uniform. What TCR beta sequences reportedly achieved was accurate prediction of HLA-A and HLA-B alleles in most subjects. The majority of TCR sequences were rare, yet some public TCRs appeared in many donors. A later analysis linked 15,000 to 20,000 TCR beta sequences to HLA alleles at 0.05 false discovery rate.

V lost 2 bases, J lost 4 bases, and 26 bases lay in between. The length of the CDR3 is 19 residues. Germline V gene sequence: CDR1 MGHRA, CDR2 YSYEKL. Use of 60 Vbeta and 13 Jbeta primers characterized the PCR. TCRdb's copy holds only in-frame clones and misses some; the assay was immunoSEQ multiplex PCR. The sample holds 120,000 to 150,000 clones, roughly 78% seen once. As for this clone: Its specificity is not known.

Input material: PBMCs. This TCR was recovered from a man aged 18-30 years in good health and CMV-seropositive. The chain combines TRBV4-1 with TRBJ1-2; a weak D match, TRBD1 (5 bases). CDR3 in DNA: TGCGCCAGCAGCCAATATTTCGACAGACTCTCTCCCCACGGCTATGGCTACACCTTC. Protein product: CASSQYFDRLSPHGYGYTF.